The T cell receptor beta chain under discussion was sequenced for a study of T cell responses to AZD1222 COVID-19 vaccine. Study background: The analysis combined second doses at about 4 or about 12 weeks.

General study points: Compared with day 0, the breadth and depth of the Spike-specific TCR repertoire rose significantly after two doses of AZD1222. Donors skewed white British and female; clonal diversity was possibly underestimated. Scientists sampled the repertoires only once the peak T cell response had passed.

Comments on this clone: Its specificity is unknown.

Sequencing was performed with immunoSEQ multiplex PCR; in TCRdb, only in-frame clones are kept and a portion is missing. The sample includes approximately 100,000 clones, about 83% seen only once; the top ten take under 4%. Germline CDR1 is SGHKS and CDR2 is YYEKEE (reference sequence). The CDR3 consists of 17 residues. Losses at the gene ends were 0 bases for V and 6 bases for J; bases not matched to a gene: 7. Sequenced material: peripheral blood, taken on day 0 of AZD1222 vaccination. This chain connects TRBV5-5 to TRBJ1-4; 11 positions agree with TRBD1. The sequence came from an adult in good health. The CDR3 region has the DNA TGTGCCAGCAGCTTGGTGTTTAGGGGACAGGGGGATGAAAAACTGTTTTTT. It is translated as CASSLVFRGQGDEKLFF.